What follows are 10 T cell receptor beta chains derived from one specimen sequenced in a study of cytomegalovirus exposure and HLA in healthy donors. The protocol was immunoSEQ multiplex PCR, while the TCRdb copy is restricted to in-frame clones and leaves out a portion. Of about 240,000 clones listed, approximately 87% were seen once; the top ten hold about 2.5%. The sample was PBMCs. The receptors shown here come from a man younger than 30 in good health and CMV-seronegative.

CDR3 nucleotide sequence: TGTGCCAGCAGTGGTTGGGGGGAACGGAACTATGGCTACACCTTC. It specifies CASSGWGERNYGYTF. This rearrangement joins TRBV6-1 to TRBJ1-2, with D perhaps TRBD1 (5 bases). V lost 4 bases, J lost 2 bases, and 14 bases lay in between. The V gene's germline CDR1 is MNHNS and CDR2 SASEGT. The CDR3 contains 15 residues.

To note about this clone: Other DNA sequences in the same sample also yield this CDR3. Here the CDR3 DNA reads TGCGCCAGCAGCTTGGTGCTAGCGGGCACCGGGGAGCTGTTTTTT. Translated, it gives CASSLVLAGTGELFF. The chain is built from TRBV5-1 and TRBJ2-2, with TRBD2 matching 8 bases. V gave up 0 bases and J gave up 4 bases; unmatched junction bases: 2. CDR1 SGHRS and CDR2 YFSETQ come from the germline V gene. The CDR3 has 15 residues.

This chain uses TRBV27 with TRBJ2-3; possibly TRBD2 for D (7 bases). The germline V gene encodes CDR1 MNHEY and CDR2 SMNVEV (reference sequence). This CDR3 has 16 amino acids. Trimming shortened V by 2 bases and J by 6 bases, and 18 bases separated the two germline ends. The CDR3: CASSLHREGWDDTQYF. CDR3 sequence (DNA): TGTGCCAGCAGTTTACACAGGGAGGGATGGGATGATACGCAGTATTTT.

This clone has a single count. The chain combines TRBV4-3 with TRBJ2-4; TRBD2 matches at 8 bases. Trimming cost V 1 base and J 0 bases; bases outside gene matches: 17. CDR3 length: 21 residues. From germline, CDR1 is LGHNA and CDR2 YSLEER. The CDR3: CASSQGVLGAGGKLAKNIQYF. CDR3 in DNA: TGCGCCAGCAGCCAAGGGGTTTTGGGTGCGGGAGGCAAACTAGCCAAAAACATTCAGTACTTC.

This clone was picked up a small number of times. The J gene is TRBJ1-2, the V gene TRBV6-5, with D perhaps TRBD1 (5 bases). V was cut by 4 bases and J by 4 bases, with 10 bases left in between. Germline assignment: CDR1 MNHEY and CDR2 SVGAGI. The CDR3 spans 13 residues. The CDR3 here is CASSSGPFYGYTF. The CDR3 DNA follows: TGTGCCAGCAGTTCAGGGCCGTTCTATGGCTACACCTTC.

V is TRBV5-1 and J is TRBJ2-7; 10 nucleotides agree with TRBD2. The CDR3 contains 16 residues. The V gene's germline CDR1 is SGHRS and CDR2 YFSETQ. Unmatched junction bases numbered 3, after V lost 0 bases and J lost 0 bases. CDR3 in DNA: TGCGCCAGCAGCTTGGGTGGACTAGCGGACTCCTACGAGCAGTACTTC. Translating gives CASSLGGLADSYEQYF.

This rearrangement joins TRBV27 to TRBJ1-1; perhaps TRBD1 as D (5 bases). Germline V CDR1 and CDR2: MNHEY, SMNVEV (reference sequence). V lost 5 bases, J lost 4 bases, and 11 bases lay in between. The CDR3 is 13 residues long. This chain's CDR3 is CASSPPGGTEAFF. The CDR3 DNA sequence: TGTGCCAGCAGTCCACCCGGGGGCACTGAAGCTTTCTTT.

The chain couples TRBV6-5 to TRBJ2-1; 9 positions match TRBD2. Germline V CDR1 and CDR2: MNHEY, SVGAGI. J gave up 14 bases and V 5 bases, and 7 bases lay outside the gene matches. This CDR3 has 12 amino acids. The CDR3 region is CASSPQRGVEFF. CDR3 bases: TGTGCCAGCAGTCCCCAGCGGGGGGTAGAGTTCTTC.

This chain links TRBV29-1 with TRBJ2-4; TRBD2 might be the D (6 bases). V was pared by 5 bases and J by 5 bases, with 19 bases between. Germline CDR1 SQVTM, CDR2 ANQGSEA. CDR3 length: 15 amino acids. CDR3 nucleotides: TGCAGCGTTTTCCTGACCCGGACGGGGGAAAACATTCAGTACTTC. This sequence encodes CSVFLTRTGENIQYF. Complete variable domain (other parts from reference TRBV29-1 and TRBJ2-4): SAVISQKPSRDICQRGTSLTIQCQVDSQVTMMFWYRQQPGQSLTLIATANQGSEATYESGFVIDKFPISRPNLTFSTLTVSNMSPEDSSIYLCSVFLTRTGENIQYFGAGTRLSVL.

V usage is TRBV14 and J usage is TRBJ1-6, with TRBD1 as a possible D gene (6 bases). Trimming pared 4 bases from V and 8 bases from J, leaving 12 bases between. The CDR3 sequence is 14 residues long. CDR1 is SGHDN and CDR2 is FVKESK in the germline V gene. The CDR3 nucleotides read TGTGCCAGCAGCCTTCAAGCAGGGGATTCACCCCTCCACTTT. Translated: CASSLQAGDSPLHF.